The subject of this entry is one T cell receptor beta chain. The antigen is undetermined. The data were taken from a study of cytomegalovirus exposure and HLA in healthy donors. Study observations and caveats: Investigators reported around 150 TCR beta chains as tied to cytomegalovirus.

The ends were cut back, 2 bases at V and 4 bases at J, with 15 bases in the middle. CDR3 length equals 15 residues. From germline, CDR1 is MDHEN and CDR2 SYDVKM. The PCR used 60 Vbeta and 13 Jbeta primers. Only in-frame clones appear in the TCRdb table, and some are missing; sequencing was by immunoSEQ multiplex PCR. The data contain 110,000 to 150,000 clones, roughly 10% of them singletons. Nominally healthy donors were sampled, though unrecorded immune exposures were likely. The receptor was derived from a male donor in good health and CMV-seronegative. The sequenced material came from PBMCs. The gene calls are TRBV28 and TRBJ2-7, with D possibly TRBD1 on 7 matching bases. CDR3 region: CASSLVAGGGYEQYF. CDR3 nucleotides: TGTGCCAGCAGTTTAGTAGCAGGGGGAGGATACGAGCAGTACTTC.